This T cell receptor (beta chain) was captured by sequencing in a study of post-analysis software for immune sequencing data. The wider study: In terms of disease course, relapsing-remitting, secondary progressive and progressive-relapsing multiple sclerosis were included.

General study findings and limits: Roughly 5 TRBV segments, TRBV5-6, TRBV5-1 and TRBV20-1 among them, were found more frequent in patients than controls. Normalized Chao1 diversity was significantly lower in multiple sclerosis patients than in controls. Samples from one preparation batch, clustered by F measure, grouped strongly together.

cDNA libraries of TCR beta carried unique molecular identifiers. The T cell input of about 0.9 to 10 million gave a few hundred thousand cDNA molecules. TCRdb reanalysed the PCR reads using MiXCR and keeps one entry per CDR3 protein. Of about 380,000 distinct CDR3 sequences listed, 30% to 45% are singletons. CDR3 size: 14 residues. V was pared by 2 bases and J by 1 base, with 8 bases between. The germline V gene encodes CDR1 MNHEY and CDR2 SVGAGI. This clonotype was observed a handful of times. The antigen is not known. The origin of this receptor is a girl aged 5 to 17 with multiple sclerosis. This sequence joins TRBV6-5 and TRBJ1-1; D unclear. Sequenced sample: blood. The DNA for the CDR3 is TGTGCCAGCAGTTACCGCCGGGGGAACACTGAAGCTTTCTTT. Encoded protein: CASSYRRGNTEAFF.